The 12 T cell receptor beta chains listed next were all sequenced from one sample in a study of control samples from healthy donors and cancer patients. The method was immunoSEQ multiplex PCR; TCRdb's version includes in-frame clones alone and lacks a portion of them. Of 100,000 to 150,000 clones detected, roughly 90% appear once; the ten largest clones hold approximately 8%. Source material: blood. These receptors were obtained from a young woman in good health.

This clone occurred once. V and J are TRBV7-6 and TRBJ2-3, with D hard to call. This CDR3 has 18 amino acids. V lost 5 bases to trimming and J lost 2 bases, with 23 bases between them. The germline CDR1 and CDR2 sequences are SGHVS and FNYEAQ. The chain's CDR3 is CASSLGVSNLPSTDTQYF. DNA for the CDR3: TGTGCCAGCAGCCTTGGAGTCTCAAACTTACCCTCCACAGATACGCAGTATTTT.

CDR3 sequence: CASSFLAPGGYTF. The CDR3 nucleotides read TGTGCCAGCAGTTTTCTCGCACCGGGGGGCTACACCTTC. The chain links TRBV28 to TRBJ1-2; D ambiguous. CDR3 length equals 13 residues. Germline-derived CDR1 and CDR2 are MDHEN and SYDVKM. V was clipped by 3 bases and J by 8 bases, with 13 bases between them.

The chain is built from TRBV9 and TRBJ1-4; D is ambiguous. The CDR3 is made up of 15 amino acids. V shed 0 bases and J shed 5 bases, with 11 bases lying between them. From germline, CDR1 is SGDLS and CDR2 YYNGEE. CDR3 residues: CASSVGRGGNEKLFF. In nucleotides, the CDR3 is TGTGCCAGCAGCGTAGGCCGGGGAGGGAATGAAAAACTGTTTTTT.

The chain is built from TRBV5-5 and TRBJ2-6; a weak D match, TRBD1 (5 bases). This CDR3 region has 15 residues. With 0 bases removed from V and 2 bases from J, the gap between germline ends came to 6 bases. Germline lookup yields CDR1 SGHKS and CDR2 YYEKEE (reference sequence). The CDR3 loop reads CASSLAGTGANVLTF. In nucleotides, the CDR3 is TGTGCCAGCAGCTTGGCAGGGACTGGGGCCAACGTCCTGACTTTC.

The chain is built from TRBV19 and TRBJ2-1; the match to TRBD2 covers 9 bases. Germline V lookup: CDR1 LNHDA, CDR2 SQIVND (reference sequence). Germline trimming cut 1 base from V and 7 bases from J; bases unmatched to any gene: 14. This CDR3 contains 18 residues. The CDR3 reads CASSIGGGSSGRRNEQFF. CDR3 DNA: TGTGCCAGTAGTATAGGTGGCGGTAGTAGCGGGAGAAGGAATGAGCAGTTCTTC.

A few counts support this clone. The rearrangement links TRBV10-2 to TRBJ2-2; D not certain. Trimming took 10 bases from V and 6 from J, leaving 12 bases between them. The CDR3 extends over 12 amino acids. From germline, CDR1 is WSHSY and CDR2 SAAADI. As DNA, the CDR3 is TGCGCCACCAGCCCCGGACCCGGGGAGCTGTTTTTT. Translation: CATSPGPGELFF.

The CDR3 bases are TGTGCCTGGAGCCCGGGACTAGCGGGATTAATCTCCTACAATGAGCAGTTCTTC. The encoded protein is CAWSPGLAGLISYNEQFF. The rearrangement joins TRBV30 to TRBJ2-1; 13 bases are shared with TRBD2. The CDR3 extends over 18 amino acids. Germline values: CDR1 GTSNPN, CDR2 SVGIG (reference sequence). The J segment lost 0 bases and the V segment lost 3 bases, leaving 8 bases of the junction unmatched. Full variable domain (rest looked up from reference TRBV30 and TRBJ2-1): SQTIHQWPATLVQPVGSPLSLECTVEGTSNPNLYWYRQAAGRGLQLLFYSVGIGQISSEVPQNLSASRPQDRQFILSSKKLLLSDSGFYLCAWSPGLAGLISYNEQFFGPGTRLTVL.

The chain has TRBV10-3 and TRBJ2-1; tentative D call: TRBD2 (7 bases). Germline V gene lookup returns CDR1 ENHRY and CDR2 SYGVKD. Trimming removed 3 bases from V and 6 bases from J, with 12 bases in between. The CDR3 has 14 amino acids. CDR3 residues: CAISDQGGGNEQFF. The CDR3 DNA reads TGTGCCATCAGTGACCAGGGAGGGGGCAATGAGCAGTTCTTC.

The chain combines TRBV28 with TRBJ2-4, with D unresolved. Germline loops: CDR1 MDHEN, CDR2 SYDVKM. The ends were cut back, 4 bases at V and 1 base at J, with 11 bases in the middle. The CDR3 spans 15 residues. The CDR3 DNA reads TGTGCCAGCAGTTCATCACAGCTGGCCAAAAACATTCAGTACTTC. This sequence encodes CASSSSQLAKNIQYF.

The chain uses TRBV6-2 or TRBV6-3 and TRBJ1-6; the match to TRBD1 covers 8 bases. The CDR3 is made up of 15 amino acids. Looked up from germline, CDR1 is MNHEY and CDR2 is SVGEGT. The V segment lost 6 bases and the J segment 11 bases; nucleotides outside the gene matches: 12. CDR3 DNA: TGTGCCAGCAGCCCTGGACAGGGTTTCAAAACACCCCTCCACTTT. Protein sequence: CASSPGQGFKTPLHF.

The rearrangement joins TRBV7-8 to TRBJ1-5, with D possibly being TRBD1 (5 bases). Germline values: CDR1 SGHVS, CDR2 FQNEAQ. Deletions cut 1 base from V and 3 bases from J, with 16 bases between. This CDR3 has 17 residues. CDR3 nucleotides: TGTGCCAGCAGCTTAGACTCTATTAAAGGGGCCAATCAGCCCCAGCATTTT. Its protein product is CASSLDSIKGANQPQHF.

This clone was observed once. V gene TRBV7-2 combines with J gene TRBJ2-3; D possibly corresponds to TRBD2 (6 bases). From germline, CDR1 is SGHTA and CDR2 FQGNSA. The CDR3 sequence is 14 residues long. Trimming shortened V by 3 bases and J by 0 bases, and 7 bases separated the two germline ends. CDR3 loop: CASSFGTSTDTQYF. The DNA for the CDR3 is TGTGCCAGCAGCTTCGGGACTAGCACAGATACGCAGTATTTT.